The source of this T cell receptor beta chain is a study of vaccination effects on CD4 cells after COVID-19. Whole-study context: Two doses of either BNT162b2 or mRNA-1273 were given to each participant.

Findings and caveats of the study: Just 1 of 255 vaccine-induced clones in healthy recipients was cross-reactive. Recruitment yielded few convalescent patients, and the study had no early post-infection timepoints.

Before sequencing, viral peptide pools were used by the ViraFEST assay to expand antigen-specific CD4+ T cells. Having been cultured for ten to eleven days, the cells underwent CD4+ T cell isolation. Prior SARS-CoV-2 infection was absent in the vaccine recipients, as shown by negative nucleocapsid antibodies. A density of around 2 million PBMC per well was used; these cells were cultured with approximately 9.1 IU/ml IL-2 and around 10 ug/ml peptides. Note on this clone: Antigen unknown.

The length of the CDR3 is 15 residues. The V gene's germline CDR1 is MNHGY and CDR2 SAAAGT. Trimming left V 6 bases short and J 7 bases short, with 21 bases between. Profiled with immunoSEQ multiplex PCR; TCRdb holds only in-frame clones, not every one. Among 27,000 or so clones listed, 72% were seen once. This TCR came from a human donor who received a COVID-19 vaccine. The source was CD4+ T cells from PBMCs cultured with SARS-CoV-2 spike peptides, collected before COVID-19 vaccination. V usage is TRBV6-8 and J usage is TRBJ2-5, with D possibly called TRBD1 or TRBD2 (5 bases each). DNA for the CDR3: TGTGCCAGCAGCCTCGGGGTGGGGGAGATCGGGACCCAGTACTTC. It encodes CASSLGVGEIGTQYF.